These 24 T cell receptor beta chains originate from one sample sequenced in a study of response to subunit inactivated influenza vaccine. TCRdb re-analysed the RT-PCR reads in MiXCR, keeping a single row per CDR3 protein. The sample records about 570,000 distinct CDR3 sequences, about 10% being singletons. These data were also reused for a study on T cells expressing NK-cell markers. That source reports: TCR beta libraries carry UMIs added by 5'RACE template switching.

The specimen was PBMCs from blood, collected on the day of vaccination. Source of these receptors: a man aged 50 to 59 who received an inactivated influenza vaccine.

This clonotype was seen a handful of times. The chain couples TRBV5-1 to TRBJ2-1, with TRBD1 identical over 7 bases. CDR3 length: 14 amino acids. V was clipped by 4 bases and J by 5 bases; unmatched bases: 6. Germline V gene lookup returns CDR1 SGHRS and CDR2 YFSETQ. The DNA of the CDR3 is TGCGCCAGCAGCCCATGGACAGGCCACAATGAGCAGTTCTTC. This sequence encodes CASSPWTGHNEQFF.

This sequence joins TRBV30 and TRBJ2-7; a possible D gene is TRBD2 (6 bases). From germline, CDR1 is GTSNPN and CDR2 SVGIG (reference sequence). The CDR3 has 13 amino acids. Trimming stripped 0 bases from V and 3 bases from J, with 9 bases between. The CDR3 DNA reads as TGTGCCTGGAGTGTACTCGGGGGCTACGAGCAGTACTTC. Translating gives CAWSVLGGYEQYF.

The sample holds many counts of this clonotype. The CDR3 here is CASSPFVTKNIQYF. CDR3 coding DNA: TGTGCCAGCAGCCCCTTTGTGACCAAAAACATTCAGTACTTC. This chain joins TRBV12-3 or TRBV12-4 and TRBJ2-4, with D hard to call. With 6 bases removed from V and 2 bases from J, the gap between germline ends came to 11 bases. CDR3 length: 14 residues.

This clonotype has a handful of counts. The chain is built from TRBV11-2 and TRBJ1-3, with D possibly matching TRBD1 (6 bases). In germline, CDR1 is SGHAT, CDR2 FQNNGV. Trimming pared 5 bases from V and 0 bases from J, leaving 14 bases between. This CDR3 contains 16 residues. For the CDR3, the DNA is TGTGCCAGCAGCCCGCCGGGACACCGCTCTGGAAACACCATATATTTT. Translating gives CASSPPGHRSGNTIYF.

This clonotype was seen ten or more times. The chain has TRBV11-2 and TRBJ1-4, with D unclear. The CDR3 consists of 14 residues. V dropped 3 bases and J dropped 0 bases, with 5 bases sitting between them. The germline CDR1 and CDR2 sequences are SGHAT and FQNNGV. In DNA form, the CDR3 reads TGTGCCAGCAGCTTTAGAGCAACTAATGAAAAACTGTTTTTT. It is translated as CASSFRATNEKLFF.

This clonotype was counted only a few times. The chain links TRBV2 to TRBJ2-4, with D perhaps TRBD1 (5 bases). Deletions cut 7 bases from V and 0 bases from J, with 10 bases between. Germline V lookup: CDR1 SNHLY, CDR2 FYNNEI. The CDR3 covers 14 residues. This CDR3 is CASMAGLAKNIQYF. CDR3 DNA sequence: TGTGCCAGCATGGCAGGGCTAGCCAAAAACATTCAGTACTTC.

This clonotype was seen more than once but under ten times. The CDR3 region has the DNA TGTGCCAGCAGCTTGAGGGACAGGGACTATGAGCAGTTCTTC. As protein: CASSLRDRDYEQFF. The chain couples TRBV5-6 to TRBJ2-1, with 9 bases fitting TRBD1. CDR1 is SGHDT and CDR2 is YYEEEE in the germline V gene. This CDR3 is 14 amino acids long. Trimming cost V 1 base and J 8 bases; bases outside gene matches: 4.

The chain links TRBV7-8 to TRBJ2-7; D not certain. This CDR3 has 13 residues. V gave up 5 bases and J gave up 1 base, with 9 bases separating them. Per the germline V gene, CDR1 is SGHVS and CDR2 is FQNEAQ. This CDR3 reads CASSTSRSYEQYF. The CDR3 DNA follows: TGTGCCAGCAGCACCTCTAGGTCCTACGAGCAGTACTTC.

V is TRBV10-3 and J is TRBJ2-1, with TRBD2 matching over 13 bases. The CDR3 is made up of 15 amino acids. Germline V gene data show CDR1 as ENHRY and CDR2 as SYGVKD. V gave up 5 bases and J gave up 7 bases; unmatched junction bases: 5. In DNA form, the CDR3 reads TGTGCCATCAGTACGACTAGCGGGGGGACAAATGAGCAGTTCTTC. As protein: CAISTTSGGTNEQFF.

In its sample, this clonotype was seen a few times. The V gene is TRBV10-2, the J gene TRBJ2-7, with 7 bases aligning to TRBD1. The CDR3 sequence is 15 residues long. The trim removed 0 bases at V and 2 bases at J, leaving 4 bases unmatched. Germline CDR1 reads WSHSY; CDR2 reads SAAADI. CDR3 sequence: CASSESRGSAYEQYF. The DNA for the CDR3 is TGCGCCAGCAGTGAGTCCAGGGGGTCAGCCTACGAGCAGTACTTC.

In this sample, this clonotype turned up a few times. The rearrangement uses TRBV20-1 and TRBJ1-5; 10 bases are shared with TRBD1. The trim removed 4 bases at V and 6 bases at J, leaving 6 bases unmatched. The CDR3 totals 14 residues. Germline V gives CDR1 DFQATT, CDR2 SNEGSKA (reference sequence). This chain's CDR3 is CSAKTGGFLQPQHF. CDR3 nucleotide sequence: TGCAGTGCTAAGACAGGGGGCTTTCTTCAGCCCCAGCATTTT.

The sample holds a few counts of this clonotype. The chain uses TRBV30 and TRBJ2-7, with 9 nucleotides matching TRBD1. V was pared by 3 bases and J by 2 bases, with 2 bases of the junction left unmatched. Looked up from germline, CDR1 is GTSNPN and CDR2 is SVGIG (reference sequence). The CDR3 totals 13 residues. CDR3 region: CAWSRQGAYEQYF. CDR3 nucleotides: TGTGCCTGGAGCCGACAGGGGGCCTACGAGCAGTACTTC.

The chain employs TRBV4-2 and TRBJ1-1, with a tentative D call TRBD1 (6 bases). The V gene lost 2 bases and the J gene lost 5 bases, with 12 bases spanning the gap. The CDR3 is 14 amino acids. The germline gives CDR1 LGHNA, CDR2 YNFKEQ. The DNA for the CDR3 is TGTGCCAGCAGCCAATCCCAGGGGCTTACTGAAGCTTTCTTT. Translation: CASSQSQGLTEAFF.

The chain employs TRBV11-2 and TRBJ1-5; no clear D gene. CDR3 length: 19 residues. Trimming pared 8 bases from V and 3 bases from J, leaving 29 bases between. CDR1 SGHAT and CDR2 FQNNGV come from the germline V gene. The CDR3 sequence is CASPRTVLYTPNDNQPQHF. The CDR3 bases are TGTGCCAGCCCAAGGACCGTTCTTTATACCCCGAATGACAATCAGCCCCAGCATTTT.

This clonotype has ten or more counts. This chain connects TRBV5-1 to TRBJ2-7; D not certain. The V end was cut by 0 bases, the J end by 2 bases, with 12 bases between. This CDR3 contains 15 residues. Germline CDR1 reads SGHRS; CDR2 reads YFSETQ. Written as DNA, the CDR3 is TGCGCCAGCAGCTTGGCCGGGCAGCTAGCCTACGAGCAGTACTTC. As protein: CASSLAGQLAYEQYF. Combining the CDR3 with reference TRBV5-1 and TRBJ2-7 gives the whole variable domain KAGVTQTPRYLIKTRGQQVTLSCSPISGHRSVSWYQQTPGQGLQFLFEYFSETQRNKGNFPGRFSGRQFSNSRSEMNVSTLELGDSALYLCASSLAGQLAYEQYFGPGTRLTVT.

This clonotype occurred a few times. The genes are TRBV10-3 and TRBJ2-2, with 12 nucleotides matching TRBD2. Looked up from germline, CDR1 is ENHRY and CDR2 is SYGVKD. Trimming removed 6 bases from V and 5 bases from J; junction bases left unmatched: 10. The CDR3 consists of 17 residues. The CDR3 spells CAIRTTSGGYNTGELFF. The CDR3 DNA reads as TGTGCCATCAGGACGACTAGCGGGGGATATAATACCGGGGAGCTGTTTTTT.

This clonotype was counted once. V is TRBV4-1 and J is TRBJ2-7; D uncertain. The germline gives CDR1 MGHRA, CDR2 YSYEKL. The CDR3 length is 12 residues. V lost 3 bases to trimming and J lost 2 bases, with 5 bases between them. CDR3 nucleotide sequence: TGCGCCAGCAGCCATCCAGCCTACGAGCAGTACTTC. As protein: CASSHPAYEQYF.

This clonotype was counted many times. This sequence joins TRBV10-3 and TRBJ2-3, with 10 bases lining up with TRBD2. CDR3 length: 17 residues. The germline V gene has CDR1 ENHRY and CDR2 SYGVKD. V lost 6 bases to trimming and J lost 3 bases; unmatched junction nucleotides: 12. The CDR3 bases are TGTGCCATCAGAGCCCGGGTTACTAGCGGGACAACAGATACGCAGTATTTT. Translated: CAIRARVTSGTTDTQYF.

This clonotype was seen a handful of times. This chain connects TRBV7-9 to TRBJ2-3, with no clear D. Germline CDR1 SEHNR, CDR2 FQNEAQ (reference sequence). Between the trimmed V and J ends, which lost 8 bases and 1 base, there was a span of 16 bases. There are 15 residues in the CDR3. CDR3 amino acids: CASDLGNLRTDTQYF. In DNA, the CDR3 is TGTGCCAGCGACTTGGGGAACCTTCGCACAGATACGCAGTATTTT.

This clonotype was detected only a few times. V gene TRBV6-2 or TRBV6-3 combines with J gene TRBJ2-7; 7 bases align to TRBD2. J was trimmed by 2 bases and V by 5 bases; bases with no gene match: 15. This CDR3 has 17 residues. Per the germline V gene, CDR1 is MNHEY and CDR2 is SVGEGT. The CDR3 region has the DNA TGTGCCAGCAGTCGTCGCATCGGACTAGTAGCCCCCTACGAGCAGTACTTC. It encodes CASSRRIGLVAPYEQYF.

This clonotype was counted between two and nine times. The chain combines TRBV5-1 with TRBJ2-5; D gene uncertain. Trimming stripped 5 bases from V and 5 bases from J, with 19 bases between. Germline CDR1 SGHRS, CDR2 YFSETQ. The CDR3 has 15 amino acids. The CDR3 reads CASRTLVQLVETQYF. DNA for the CDR3: TGCGCCAGCAGGACGCTGGTACAGCTGGTGGAGACCCAGTACTTC.

This clonotype was counted a few times. The chain links TRBV28 to TRBJ2-5, with TRBD2 as a possible D gene (6 bases). Per germline, CDR1 MDHEN and CDR2 SYDVKM. The CDR3 is 14 amino acids. V shed 6 bases and J shed 3 bases, with 14 bases lying between them. In DNA form, the CDR3 reads TGTGCCAGCAGCGATGGAGGGGAGGAAGAGACCCAGTACTTC. Translating gives CASSDGGEEETQYF.

The chain links TRBV30 to TRBJ2-2; a weak D match, TRBD1 (5 bases). Germline V gene lookup returns CDR1 GTSNPN and CDR2 SVGIG (reference sequence). The ends were cut back, 3 bases at V and 4 bases at J, with 9 bases in the middle. The CDR3 runs 13 residues. This chain's CDR3 is CAWSSQGTGELFF. For the CDR3, the DNA is TGTGCCTGGAGCTCCCAGGGCACCGGGGAGCTGTTTTTT.

This chain links TRBV16 with TRBJ1-6; D not certain. The CDR3 sequence is 13 residues long. V was pared by 1 base and J by 10 bases, with 8 bases between. Germline CDR1 and CDR2: KGHSY and FQNENV. In nucleotides, the CDR3 is TGTGCCAGCAGCCAATTTCCAGGATCACCCCTCCACTTT. Residues: CASSQFPGSPLHF.